These 26 T cell receptor beta chains came from one sample sequenced in a study of vaccination and CD4 T cells after COVID-19. Sequencing of cultured CD4+ T cell DNA used the Oncomine TCR Beta short-read assay. TCRdb reanalysed the PCR reads using MiXCR and keeps one entry per CDR3 protein. The table includes about 20,000 distinct CDR3 sequences, over 40% detected once. No antigens are known for them. Treatment defined: roughly 11-day PBMC culture with coronavirus spike peptide pools or control peptides (ViraFEST assay). What was sequenced was CD4+ T cells from blood, cultured in vitro. The receptors stem from a human donor who had recovered from COVID-19.

DNA for the CDR3: TGTGCCAGCAGCTTAGCTGGGGGTCAGCCCCAGCATTTT. Its translation: CASSLAGGQPQHF. The rearrangement joins TRBV11-2 to TRBJ1-5; D possibly corresponds to TRBD1 (5 bases). From germline, CDR1 is SGHAT and CDR2 FQNNGV. The V end was cut by 1 base, the J end by 6 bases, with 7 bases between. This CDR3 is built from 13 residues.

The chain is built from TRBV20-1 and TRBJ1-2; D remains ambiguous. Germline V gene lookup returns CDR1 DFQATT and CDR2 SNEGSKA (reference sequence). The V gene lost 0 bases and the J gene lost 5 bases, with 22 bases spanning the gap. The CDR3 spans 17 residues. The CDR3 loop is CSARDPTVGESSYGYTF. The CDR3 coding sequence is TGCAGTGCTAGAGATCCGACCGTCGGGGAATCGAGTTATGGCTACACCTTC.

This clonotype showed up just a few times. The genes are TRBV28 and TRBJ1-5, with no clear D. Germline CDR1 reads MDHEN; CDR2 reads SYDVKM. With 2 bases removed from V and 5 bases from J, the gap between germline ends came to 19 bases. The CDR3 totals 17 residues. The CDR3 protein is CASSLRAGGFVDQPQHF. CDR3 nucleotides: TGTGCCAGCAGTTTAAGGGCAGGAGGATTCGTGGATCAGCCCCAGCATTTT.

The rearrangement links TRBV25-1 to TRBJ1-3; TRBD1 matches at 9 bases. Unmatched junction bases numbered 11, after V lost 4 bases and J lost 4 bases. The CDR3 loop spans 17 amino acids. From germline, CDR1 is MGHDK and CDR2 SYGVNS. The CDR3 region is CASSAYTGGFLGNTIYF. The CDR3 DNA reads TGTGCCAGCAGTGCCTATACAGGGGGCTTTCTGGGAAACACCATATATTTT. The variable domain in full, completed from reference TRBV25-1 and TRBJ1-3, reads EADIYQTPRYLVIGTGKKITLECSQTMGHDKMYWYQQDPGMELHLIHYSYGVNSTEKGDLSSESTVSRIRTEHFPLTLESARPSHTSQYLCASSAYTGGFLGNTIYFGEGSWLTVV.

The chain couples TRBV2 to TRBJ1-1; weak D call: TRBD1 (5 bases). Germline CDR1 and CDR2: SNHLY and FYNNEI. This CDR3 region has 15 residues. V was clipped by 1 base and J by 3 bases, with 12 bases between them. The CDR3 protein is CASSEGIGDYTEAFF. In DNA form, the CDR3 reads TGTGCCAGCAGTGAAGGGATAGGGGACTACACTGAAGCTTTCTTT.

This chain connects TRBV7-2 to TRBJ1-5, with D perhaps matching TRBD1 (5 bases). The CDR3 sequence is 14 residues long. The germline V gene has CDR1 SGHTA and CDR2 FQGNSA. V gave up 1 base and J gave up 5 bases, with 9 bases separating them. This CDR3 is CASSLVRGDQPQHF. CDR3 DNA: TGTGCCAGCAGCTTAGTACGAGGGGATCAGCCCCAGCATTTT.

This chain uses TRBV6-1 with TRBJ1-4; TRBD1 aligns across 7 bases. Trimming at V came to 3 bases and at J to 14 bases, leaving 12 bases not matched to a gene. CDR3 length equals 14 residues. Germline V lookup: CDR1 MNHNS, CDR2 SASEGT. The CDR3 DNA reads TGTGCCAGCAGTGATGGGACAGCACTAGTCGAGCTGTTTTTT. It translates to CASSDGTALVELFF.

The V call is TRBV6-2 or TRBV6-3, the J call TRBJ1-5, with a tentative D call TRBD1 (6 bases). The CDR3 extends over 13 amino acids. Trimming left V 6 bases short and J 4 bases short, with 10 bases between. Germline V gene data show CDR1 as MNHEY and CDR2 as SVGEGT. This CDR3 is CASRTGNNQPQHF. CDR3 coding DNA: TGTGCCAGCAGGACAGGAAATAATCAGCCCCAGCATTTT.

The chain couples TRBV29-1 to TRBJ2-7; TRBD1 agrees at 7 bases. V lost 7 bases and J lost 5; bases outside the gene matches: 8. The CDR3 runs 12 residues. Looked up from germline, CDR1 is SQVTM and CDR2 is ANQGSEA. CDR3 sequence (DNA): TGCAGCGCACTCAGGGGGTTCGACGAGCAGTACTTC. As protein: CSALRGFDEQYF.

This clonotype was observed once. V is TRBV5-1 and J is TRBJ2-3, with TRBD2 identical over 12 bases. V lost 6 bases and J lost 2; bases outside the gene matches: 7. In germline, CDR1 is SGHRS, CDR2 YFSETQ. The CDR3 loop spans 16 amino acids. The CDR3 DNA follows: TGCGCCAGCACCCTACTAGCGGGAGGTAACACAGATACGCAGTATTTT. Amino acid sequence: CASTLLAGGNTDTQYF.

This chain connects TRBV25-1 to TRBJ1-1; 8 bases match TRBD1. The CDR3 is 15 residues long. Trimming took 1 base from V and 6 from J; bases not matched to a gene: 7. The germline CDR1 and CDR2 sequences are MGHDK and SYGVNS. The CDR3, as DNA: TGTGCCAGCAGTGAATTAAGGACAGGGTACGCTGAAGCTTTCTTT. It specifies CASSELRTGYAEAFF.

The chain couples TRBV27 to TRBJ2-2; D perhaps matches TRBD2 (5 bases). From germline, CDR1 is MNHEY and CDR2 SMNVEV (reference sequence). The germline V and J ends were trimmed by 8 bases and 0 bases, with 10 bases remaining between them. This CDR3 has 14 residues. CDR3: CASSQRANTGELFF. CDR3 nucleotides: TGTGCCAGCTCGCAGAGGGCGAACACCGGGGAGCTGTTTTTT.

The V gene is TRBV7-2, the J gene TRBJ1-2; 12 bases fit TRBD1. The germline V gene encodes CDR1 SGHTA and CDR2 FQGNSA. Trimming at V came to 5 bases and at J to 4 bases, leaving 5 bases not matched to a gene. This CDR3 has 15 amino acids. CDR3 in amino acids: CASSQGQGAGYGYTF. The CDR3 DNA is TGTGCCAGCAGCCAGGGACAGGGGGCAGGCTATGGCTACACCTTC. Complete variable domain (other parts from reference TRBV7-2 and TRBJ1-2): GAGVSQSPSNKVTEKGKDVELRCDPISGHTALYWYRQSLGQGLEFLIYFQGNSAPDKSGLPSDRFSAERTGGSVSTLTIQRTQQEDSAVYLCASSQGQGAGYGYTFGSGTRLTVV.

This chain joins TRBV18 and TRBJ2-1; the D is unclear. Germline-derived CDR1 and CDR2 are KGHSH and LQKENI. Trimming pared 3 bases from V and 7 bases from J, leaving 10 bases between. The CDR3 spans 13 residues. In DNA, the CDR3 is TGTGCCAGCTCACCCACGATGATAAATGAGCAGTTCTTC. Protein product: CASSPTMINEQFF.

Judged by abundance, this clonotype is medium-sized. The V and J genes are TRBV10-2 and TRBJ1-5, with D maybe TRBD1 (5 bases). Trimming removed 3 bases from V and 7 bases from J, with 16 bases in between. The CDR3 covers 15 residues. Per germline, CDR1 WSHSY and CDR2 SAAADI. The CDR3, as DNA: TGCGCCAGCAGTGATATGGGGCTCTCGCGACAGCCCCAGCATTTT. As protein: CASSDMGLSRQPQHF.

CDR3 loop: CASSVIDSATGELFF. For the CDR3, the DNA is TGTGCCAGCAGTGTGATAGACAGCGCCACCGGGGAGCTGTTTTTT. V gene TRBV6-1 combines with J gene TRBJ2-2, with a tentative D call TRBD1 (5 bases). The CDR3 is 15 residues long. The germline gives CDR1 MNHNS, CDR2 SASEGT. V was clipped by 4 bases and J by 4 bases, with 13 bases between them.

CDR3 amino acids: CASSLVGRKAEAFF. CDR3 nucleotide sequence: TGTGCCAGCAGTTTAGTGGGTAGGAAGGCTGAAGCTTTCTTT. The chain is built from TRBV27 and TRBJ1-1; D ambiguous. V lost 2 bases, J lost 6 bases, and 13 bases lay in between. The CDR3 loop spans 14 amino acids. The germline V gene encodes CDR1 MNHEY and CDR2 SMNVEV (reference sequence).

The genes are TRBV5-1 and TRBJ2-1, with TRBD2 identical over 9 bases. V gave up 0 bases and J gave up 8 bases; unmatched junction bases: 9. Germline loops: CDR1 SGHRS, CDR2 YFSETQ. The CDR3 is made up of 16 amino acids. In nucleotides, the CDR3 is TGCGCCAGCAGCTTGGGCCTAGCGGGACTCCAGGATGAGCAGTTCTTC. It yields the protein CASSLGLAGLQDEQFF.

The genes are TRBV6-4 and TRBJ1-1; D ambiguous. V lost 4 bases and J lost 0, with 6 bases in between. The germline CDR1 and CDR2 sequences are MRHNA and SNTAGT. This CDR3 has 13 residues. The CDR3 nucleotides read TGTGCCAGCAGTGTAGGAGTGAACACTGAAGCTTTCTTT. It is translated as CASSVGVNTEAFF.

This clonotype appeared a few times. CDR3 bases: TGTGCCAGCAGTCCCCTGGCGAGCGGGAAGGGCAATGAGCAGTTCTTC. Its translation: CASSPLASGKGNEQFF. The chain is built from TRBV27 and TRBJ2-1, with 7 nucleotides matching TRBD2. Looked up from germline, CDR1 is MNHEY and CDR2 is SMNVEV (reference sequence). CDR3 length: 16 amino acids. With V trimmed by 5 bases and J by 6 bases, 13 bases remained unmatched.

As DNA, the CDR3 is TGTGCCAGCAGCCCCTACGGCCGCGAGCAGTACTTC. Protein product: CASSPYGREQYF. The rearrangement joins TRBV7-8 to TRBJ2-7; D is uncertain. V was cut by 5 bases and J by 6 bases, with 11 bases left in between. Per germline, CDR1 SGHVS and CDR2 FQNEAQ. The CDR3 runs 12 residues.

The chain employs TRBV11-3 and TRBJ2-2; 8 bases fit TRBD1. The germline gives CDR1 SGHNT, CDR2 YENEEA. The CDR3 length is 19 residues. Trimming cost V 5 bases and J 4 bases; bases outside gene matches: 18. CDR3 bases: TGTGCCAGCAGCATCGATAGCGCCGGGACAGGTCGTAGCACCGGGGAGCTGTTTTTT. It specifies CASSIDSAGTGRSTGELFF.

This rearrangement joins TRBV6-1 to TRBJ2-1; 14 nucleotides agree with TRBD2. The CDR3 is 15 amino acids. Germline V lookup: CDR1 MNHNS, CDR2 SASEGT. V gave up 6 bases and J gave up 6 bases; unmatched junction bases: 4. The CDR3 spells CASRSGTSGSNEQFF. The DNA of the CDR3 is TGTGCCAGCAGGTCCGGGACTAGCGGGAGCAATGAGCAGTTCTTC.

The table lists this clonotype with a few counts. V is TRBV20-1 and J is TRBJ1-1; D is perhaps TRBD1 (5 bases). Germline loops: CDR1 DFQATT, CDR2 SNEGSKA (reference sequence). The CDR3 is made up of 14 amino acids. Trimming removed 5 bases from V and 1 base from J, with 14 bases in between. The CDR3 DNA reads TGCAGTGCTTCACAGGACCGGGCGAACACTGAAGCTTTCTTT. It encodes CSASQDRANTEAFF.

Concerning this clonotype itself: At one of its ends the junction is not consistent with the germline gene, which may arise from a read error. The rearrangement joins TRBV7-9 to TRBJ2-6, with 9 nucleotides matching TRBD2. This CDR3 is 18 amino acids long. CDR1 and CDR2 from the germline V gene are SEHNR and FQNEAQ (reference sequence). CDR3 sequence (DNA): TGTGCCAGCAGCCTAGCGGGGTCCCGACGATCTGGGGCCAACGTCCTGACTTTC. Translation: CASSLAGSRRSGANVLTF.

Concerning this clonotype itself: Compared with germline, one end of the junction differs, possibly owing to a read error. The chain joins TRBV5-8 to TRBJ2-4; D possibly corresponds to TRBD1 (6 bases). This CDR3 comprises 14 residues. Germline CDR1 and CDR2: SGHTS and YDEGEE. The CDR3 here is CASSFTGTKNIQYF. Written as DNA, the CDR3 is TGCGCCAGCAGCTTTACAGGGACCAAAAACATTCAGTACTTC.